A selection of T cell receptor beta chains follows, all from one sample in a study of blood T cells in healthy people across ages. TCRdb reprocessed the 5' RACE reads with MiXCR, giving one entry per CDR3 protein. The profile covers under 1,100,000 distinct CDR3 sequences, with around 27% appearing a single time and 0.65% to 0.75% taken by the ten largest. This same sample was also taken into another study, of T cells of mothers and their children.

Sequenced: blood. The receptors come from a girl aged 2-15 years in good health. Both conserved end residues are part of each CDR3. A D gene is named only where the DNA matches it firmly. Expanded clones get a size class; other rows say once, few or many, or leave the size out.

j_call clone_size v_call d_call cdr3_length cdr3_nt cdr3_aa
TRBJ1-2 . TRBV6-5 TRBD1 14 TGTGCCAGCAAGCGCTCAGGGGGCCTAAATGGCTACACCTTC CASKRSGGLNGYTF
TRBJ2-3 . TRBV12-3/TRBV12-4 . 15 TGTGCCAGCAGTTTATCGGGCAGACCCACAGATACGCAGTATTTT CASSLSGRPTDTQYF
TRBJ2-2 . TRBV3-1 . 17 TGTGCCAGCAGCCAAGGAATAACGCTACAATGGGCCGGGGAGCTGTTTTTT CASSQGITLQWAGELFF
TRBJ1-3 . TRBV12-3/TRBV12-4 TRBD1 16 TGTGCCAGCAGTCCCCCGCCGACAGGGATAGGAAACACCATATATTTT CASSPPPTGIGNTIYF
TRBJ2-5 few TRBV27 . 15 TGTGCCAGCAGTTTTCGGGACGCTGCTGGGGAGACCCAGTACTTC CASSFRDAAGETQYF
TRBJ2-7 . TRBV7-9 . 13 TGTGCCAGCAGTAGGGGGAATGCCTACGAGCAGTACTTC CASSRGNAYEQYF
TRBJ1-2 few TRBV6-6 TRBD1 15 TGTGCCAGCAGTTATCCACAGGGGGGGAGCTATGGCTACACCTTC CASSYPQGGSYGYTF
TRBJ2-2 . TRBV28 TRBD2 13 TGTGCCAGCAGTATCGCGGGAGACGGGGAGCTGTTTTTT CASSIAGDGELFF
TRBJ2-1 few TRBV13 TRBD2 13 TGTGCCAGCACCCAAGAGCGGGGAAATGAGCAGTTCTTC CASTQERGNEQFF
TRBJ2-3 few TRBV4-1 . 13 TGCGCCAGCGTCTCCCTTAGCACAGATACGCAGTATTTT CASVSLSTDTQYF
TRBJ2-3 few TRBV24-1 . 14 TGTGCCACCAGTGATTTGCCGGCCACAGATACGCAGTATTTT CATSDLPATDTQYF
TRBJ2-3 . TRBV3-1 . 13 TGTGCCAGCAGCCTCAGGACCTGGGATACGCAGTATTTT CASSLRTWDTQYF
TRBJ1-3 few TRBV3-1 . 15 TGTGCCAGCAGCGGCGACAGGACTCCTGGAAACACCATATATTTT CASSGDRTPGNTIYF
TRBJ2-1 few TRBV14 TRBD1 16 TGTGCCAGCACTCAAGAAGGAAGGGGGCCTTGGAATGAGCAGTTCTTC CASTQEGRGPWNEQFF
TRBJ2-1 few TRBV12-3/TRBV12-4 . 12 TGTGCCGGCAGTTTCCCCGATAATGAGCAGTTCTTC CAGSFPDNEQFF
TRBJ1-2 once TRBV12-3/TRBV12-4 TRBD1 15 TGTGCCAGCACCAATCCCGGGACAGGAGTTTATGGCTACACCTTC CASTNPGTGVYGYTF
TRBJ2-1 . TRBV7-2 . 16 TGTGCCAGCAGCTTAGGGGGCCTGAGCTCCTACAATGTGCAGTTCTTC CASSLGGLSSYNVQFF
TRBJ1-5 . TRBV5-6 . 14 TGTGCCAGCAGCACGACCCTGGGGGGACACCCCCAGCATTTT CASSTTLGGHPQHF
TRBJ2-3 few TRBV9 . 13 TGTGCCAGCAGCGTCTCTCCGGGGGATACGCAGTATTTT CASSVSPGDTQYF
TRBJ1-3 few TRBV9 TRBD1 14 TGTGCCAGCAACCAACAGGGGAGTGGAAACACCATATATTTT CASNQQGSGNTIYF
TRBJ2-1 few TRBV7-9 . 14 TGTGCCAGCAGCTTGGGAACTACGGTCGGTGAGCAGTTCTTC CASSLGTTVGEQFF
TRBJ2-4 . TRBV25-1 . 17 TGTGCCAGCAGTGGGGCCCCAGGGGGGCTAGCCAAAAACATTCAGTACTTC CASSGAPGGLAKNIQYF
TRBJ2-6 . TRBV9 . 14 TGTGCCAGCAGCGTAGCGGGAGGGGCCAACGTCCTGACTTTC CASSVAGGANVLTF
TRBJ2-3 . TRBV7-8 TRBD2 14 TGTGCCAGCAGGCTGGCGGGAGCAAGAGATACGCAGTATTTT CASRLAGARDTQYF
TRBJ1-1 once TRBV9 . 15 TGTGCCAGCAGCGTAGTTGAGGGGGAGAACCCTGAAGCTTTCTTT CASSVVEGENPEAFF
TRBJ2-5 . TRBV12-5 . 15 TGTGCTAGTGGTACCAGTGGGACTCTAGGGGAGACCCAGTACTTC CASGTSGTLGETQYF
TRBJ2-1 many TRBV2 TRBD2 15 TGTGCCAGCAGGGAGGTTAGCGGGACCTACAATGAGCAGTTCTTC CASREVSGTYNEQFF
TRBJ1-2 few TRBV7-9 . 15 TGTGCCAGCAGCCTCGGGGATTCGCTAAACTATGGCTACACCTTC CASSLGDSLNYGYTF
TRBJ2-5 few TRBV5-1 . 15 TGCGCCAGCAGCTTGACTAGCAGTCCGGAAGAGACCCAGTACTTC CASSLTSSPEETQYF
TRBJ2-7 . TRBV4-1 . 15 TGCGCCAGCAGCCAGGCACAGGGATCTCGTCGAGAGCAGTACTTC CASSQAQGSRREQYF
TRBJ2-5 . TRBV29-1 TRBD2 14 TGCAGCGTCGACCGTAGCGGGAGTAGGGGGACCCAGTACTTC CSVDRSGSRGTQYF
TRBJ1-2 . TRBV20-1 . 11 TGCAGTGCTCCAGTTCGGGCTGGCTACACCTTC CSAPVRAGYTF
TRBJ2-1 few TRBV24-1 . 14 TGTGCCACCAGTGAACCCGTAGAGGACAATGAGCAGTTCTTC CATSEPVEDNEQFF
TRBJ2-7 few TRBV6-6 TRBD1 15 TGTGCCAGCAGACCGGCCGGGACAGCCCCCTACGAGCAGTACTTC CASRPAGTAPYEQYF
TRBJ1-6 few TRBV5-6 TRBD1 16 TGTGCCAGCAGCCAGGGGACAGGGTGGGATAATTCACCCCTCCACTTT CASSQGTGWDNSPLHF
TRBJ2-2 few TRBV7-6 . 15 TGTGCCAGCAGCCTCCGCCGGGACACCCCCGGGGAGCTGTTTTTT CASSLRRDTPGELFF
TRBJ1-1 few TRBV4-2 . 16 TGTGCCAGCAGCCAAGATGAATGGGAGGGTAGCACTGAAGCTTTCTTT CASSQDEWEGSTEAFF
TRBJ1-4 few TRBV7-9 . 17 TGTGCCAGCAGCCCGCAACCGCCGTCAAAGGGCGATGAAACACTGTTTTTT CASSPQPPSKGDETLFF
TRBJ2-3 . TRBV6-5 . 16 TGTGCCAGCAGCCGAGGGACTCCGACTAGCACAGATACGCAGTATTTT CASSRGTPTSTDTQYF
TRBJ1-4 few TRBV12-3/TRBV12-4 . 12 TGTGCCAGCAGTAAACCGGGGGGAAGCCTGTTTTTT CASSKPGGSLFF
TRBJ2-7 few TRBV11-3 . 12 TGTGCCAGCAGCTCGCCTGGACGGGAGCAGTACTTC CASSSPGREQYF